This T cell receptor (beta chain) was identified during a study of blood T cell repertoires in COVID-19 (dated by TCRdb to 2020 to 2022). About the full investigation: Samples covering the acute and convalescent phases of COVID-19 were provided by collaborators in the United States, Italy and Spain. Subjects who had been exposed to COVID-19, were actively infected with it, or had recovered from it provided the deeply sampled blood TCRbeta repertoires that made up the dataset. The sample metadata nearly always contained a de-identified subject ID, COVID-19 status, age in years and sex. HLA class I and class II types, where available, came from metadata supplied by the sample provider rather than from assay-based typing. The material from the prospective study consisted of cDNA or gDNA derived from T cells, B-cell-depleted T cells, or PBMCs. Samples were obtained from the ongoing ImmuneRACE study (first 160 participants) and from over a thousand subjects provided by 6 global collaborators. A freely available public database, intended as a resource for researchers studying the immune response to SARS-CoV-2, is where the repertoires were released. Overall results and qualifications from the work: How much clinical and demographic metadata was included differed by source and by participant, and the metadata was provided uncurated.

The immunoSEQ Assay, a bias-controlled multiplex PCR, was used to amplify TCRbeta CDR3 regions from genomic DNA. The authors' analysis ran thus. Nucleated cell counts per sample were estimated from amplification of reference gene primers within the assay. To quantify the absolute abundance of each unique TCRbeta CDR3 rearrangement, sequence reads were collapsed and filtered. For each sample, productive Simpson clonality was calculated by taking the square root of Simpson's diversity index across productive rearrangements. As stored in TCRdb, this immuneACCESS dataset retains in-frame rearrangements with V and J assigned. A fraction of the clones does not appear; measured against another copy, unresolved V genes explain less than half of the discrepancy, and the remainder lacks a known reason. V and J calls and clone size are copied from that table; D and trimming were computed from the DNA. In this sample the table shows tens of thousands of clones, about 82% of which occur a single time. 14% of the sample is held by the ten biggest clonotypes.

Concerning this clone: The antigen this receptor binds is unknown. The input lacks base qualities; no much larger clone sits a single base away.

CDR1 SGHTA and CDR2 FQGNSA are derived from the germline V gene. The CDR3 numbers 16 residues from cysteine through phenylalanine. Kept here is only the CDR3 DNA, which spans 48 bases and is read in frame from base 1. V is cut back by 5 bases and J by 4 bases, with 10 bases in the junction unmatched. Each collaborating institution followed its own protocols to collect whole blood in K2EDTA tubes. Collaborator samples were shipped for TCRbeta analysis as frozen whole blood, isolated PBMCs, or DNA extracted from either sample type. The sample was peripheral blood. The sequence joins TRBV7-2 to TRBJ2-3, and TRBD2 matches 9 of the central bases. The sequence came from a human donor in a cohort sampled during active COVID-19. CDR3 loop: CASSPWGGGASDTQYF. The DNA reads TGTGCCAGCAGCCCCTGGGGCGGGGGGGCGTCAGATACGCAGTATTTT.